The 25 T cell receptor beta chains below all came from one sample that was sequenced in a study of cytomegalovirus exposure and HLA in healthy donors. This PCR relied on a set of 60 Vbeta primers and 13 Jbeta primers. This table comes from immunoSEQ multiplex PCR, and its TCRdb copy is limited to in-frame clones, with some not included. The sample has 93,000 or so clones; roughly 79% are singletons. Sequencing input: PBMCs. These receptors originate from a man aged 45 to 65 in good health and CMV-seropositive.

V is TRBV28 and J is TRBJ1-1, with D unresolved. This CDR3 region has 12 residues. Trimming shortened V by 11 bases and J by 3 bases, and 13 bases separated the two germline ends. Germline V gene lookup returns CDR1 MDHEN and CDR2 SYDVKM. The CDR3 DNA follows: TGTGCCGCCACGGGGTATGACACTGAAGCTTTCTTT. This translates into CAATGYDTEAFF.

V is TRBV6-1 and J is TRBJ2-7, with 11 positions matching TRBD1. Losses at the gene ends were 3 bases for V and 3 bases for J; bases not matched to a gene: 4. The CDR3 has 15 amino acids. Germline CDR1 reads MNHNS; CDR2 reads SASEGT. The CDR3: CASSDTGTGGYEQYF. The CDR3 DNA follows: TGTGCCAGCAGTGATACCGGGACAGGGGGCTACGAGCAGTACTTC.

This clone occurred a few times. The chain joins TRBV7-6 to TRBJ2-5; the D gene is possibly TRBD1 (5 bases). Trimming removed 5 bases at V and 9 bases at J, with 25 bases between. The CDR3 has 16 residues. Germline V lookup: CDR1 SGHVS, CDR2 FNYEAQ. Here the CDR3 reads CASSPRSRQPLGPQYF. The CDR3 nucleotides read TGTGCCAGCAGCCCCCGATCGAGACAGCCGTTAGGGCCCCAGTACTTC.

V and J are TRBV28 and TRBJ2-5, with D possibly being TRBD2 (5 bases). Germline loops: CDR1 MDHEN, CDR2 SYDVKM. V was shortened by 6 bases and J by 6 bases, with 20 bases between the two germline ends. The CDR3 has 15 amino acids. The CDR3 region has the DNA TGTGCCAGCAGCCCCACGGCCCTGGGGAGAAAGACCCAGTACTTC. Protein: CASSPTALGRKTQYF.

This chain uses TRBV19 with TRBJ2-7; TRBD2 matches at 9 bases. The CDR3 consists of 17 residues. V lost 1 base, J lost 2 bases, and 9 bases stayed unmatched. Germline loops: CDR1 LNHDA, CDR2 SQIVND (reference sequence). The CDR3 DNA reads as TGTGCCAGTAGTATAGGCCATTCAGCGGGAGGAGCCTACGAGCAGTACTTC. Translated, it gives CASSIGHSAGGAYEQYF. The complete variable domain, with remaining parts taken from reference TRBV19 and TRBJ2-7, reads DGGITQSPKYLFRKEGQNVTLSCEQNLNHDAMYWYRQDPGQGLRLIYYSQIVNDFQKGDIAEGYSVSREKKESFPLTVTSAQKNPTAFYLCASSIGHSAGGAYEQYFGPGTRLTVT.

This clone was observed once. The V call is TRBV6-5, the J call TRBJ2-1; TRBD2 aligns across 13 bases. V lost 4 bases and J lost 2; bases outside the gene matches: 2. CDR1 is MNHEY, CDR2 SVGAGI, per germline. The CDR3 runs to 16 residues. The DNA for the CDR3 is TGTGCCAGCAGTTCCGGGACTAGCGGGACCTACAATGAGCAGTTCTTC. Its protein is CASSSGTSGTYNEQFF.

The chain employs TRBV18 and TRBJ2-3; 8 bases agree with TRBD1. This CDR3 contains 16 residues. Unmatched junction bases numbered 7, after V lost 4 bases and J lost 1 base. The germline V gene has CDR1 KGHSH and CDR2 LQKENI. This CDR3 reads CASSLRTGSGTDTQYF. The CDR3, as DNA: TGTGCCAGCTCACTACGGACAGGGTCGGGCACAGATACGCAGTATTTT.

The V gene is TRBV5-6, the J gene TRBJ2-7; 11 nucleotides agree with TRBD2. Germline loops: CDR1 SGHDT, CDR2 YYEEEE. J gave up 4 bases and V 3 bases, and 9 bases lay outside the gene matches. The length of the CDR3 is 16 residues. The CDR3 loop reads CASSSITSGRYYEQYF. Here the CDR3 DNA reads TGTGCCAGCAGCTCAATTACTAGCGGGAGATATTACGAGCAGTACTTC.

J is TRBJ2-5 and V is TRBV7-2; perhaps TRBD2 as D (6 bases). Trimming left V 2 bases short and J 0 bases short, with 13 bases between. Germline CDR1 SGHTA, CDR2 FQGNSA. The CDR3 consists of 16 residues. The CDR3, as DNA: TGTGCCAGCAGCTTACTCTTTGCGGGGCACCAAGAGACCCAGTACTTC. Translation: CASSLLFAGHQETQYF.

CDR3 DNA: TGTGCCAGCAGCTCGAACTGGGCTTTGAACACCGGGGAGCTGTTTTTT. Protein sequence: CASSSNWALNTGELFF. The rearrangement links TRBV7-9 to TRBJ2-2; D is undetermined. Germline V gene lookup returns CDR1 SEHNR and CDR2 FQNEAQ (reference sequence). V was pared by 4 bases and J by 1 base, with 13 bases between. CDR3 length: 16 residues.

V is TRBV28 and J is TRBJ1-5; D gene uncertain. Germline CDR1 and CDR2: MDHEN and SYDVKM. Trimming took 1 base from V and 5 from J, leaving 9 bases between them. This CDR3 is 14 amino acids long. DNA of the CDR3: TGTGCCAGCAGTTTATTTAGCGATTATCAGCCCCAGCATTTT. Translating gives CASSLFSDYQPQHF.

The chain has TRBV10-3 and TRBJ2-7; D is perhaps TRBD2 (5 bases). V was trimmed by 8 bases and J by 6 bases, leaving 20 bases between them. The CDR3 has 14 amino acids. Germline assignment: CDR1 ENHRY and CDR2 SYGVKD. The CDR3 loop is CAIRAVTGPAEQYF. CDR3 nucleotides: TGTGCCATCCGAGCGGTTACGGGCCCGGCCGAGCAGTACTTC.

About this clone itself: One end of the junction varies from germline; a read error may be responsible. The CDR3 coding sequence is TGTGCCAGCAGCTACTCGGGACAGGGCTACGAGCAGTACTTC. Translated: CASSYSGQGYEQYF. The chain couples TRBV6-5 to TRBJ2-7; 9 positions agree with TRBD1. There are 14 residues in the CDR3. Germline assignment: CDR1 MNHEY and CDR2 SVGAGI.

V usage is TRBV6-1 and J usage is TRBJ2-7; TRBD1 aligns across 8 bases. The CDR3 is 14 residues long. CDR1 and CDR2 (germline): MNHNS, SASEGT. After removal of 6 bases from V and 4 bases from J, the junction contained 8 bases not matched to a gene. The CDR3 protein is CASSPRDRWYEQYF. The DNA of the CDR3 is TGTGCCAGCAGCCCTCGGGACAGGTGGTACGAGCAGTACTTC.

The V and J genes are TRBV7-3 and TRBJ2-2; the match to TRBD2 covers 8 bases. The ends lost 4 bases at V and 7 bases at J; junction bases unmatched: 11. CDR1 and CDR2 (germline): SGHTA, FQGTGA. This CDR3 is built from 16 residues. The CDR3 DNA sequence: TGTGCCAGCAGCTCCCAACTAGCGGCCCAGGGCGGGGAGCTGTTTTTT. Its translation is CASSSQLAAQGGELFF.

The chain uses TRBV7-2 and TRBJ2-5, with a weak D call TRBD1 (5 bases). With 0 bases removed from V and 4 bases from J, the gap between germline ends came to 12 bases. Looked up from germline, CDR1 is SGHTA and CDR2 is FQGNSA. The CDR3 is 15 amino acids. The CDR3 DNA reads TGTGCCAGCAGCTTAGCGGGGCAGGGAAGAGAGACCCAGTACTTC. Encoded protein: CASSLAGQGRETQYF.

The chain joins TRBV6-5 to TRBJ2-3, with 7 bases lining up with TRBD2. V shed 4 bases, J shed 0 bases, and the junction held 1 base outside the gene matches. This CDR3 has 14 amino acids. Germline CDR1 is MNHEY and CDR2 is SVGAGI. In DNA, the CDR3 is TGTGCCAGCAGTTTAGCGGGTAGCACAGATACGCAGTATTTT. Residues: CASSLAGSTDTQYF.

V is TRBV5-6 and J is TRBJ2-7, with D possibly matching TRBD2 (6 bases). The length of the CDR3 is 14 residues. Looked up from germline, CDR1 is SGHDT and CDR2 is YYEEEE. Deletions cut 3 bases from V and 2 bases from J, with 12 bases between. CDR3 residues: CASSSGTAAYEQYF. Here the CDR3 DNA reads TGTGCCAGCAGCTCCGGGACTGCAGCCTACGAGCAGTACTTC. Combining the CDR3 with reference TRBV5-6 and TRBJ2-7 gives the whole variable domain DAGVTQSPTHLIKTRGQQVTLRCSPKSGHDTVSWYQQALGQGPQFIFQYYEEEERQRGNFPDRFSGHQFPNYSSELNVNALLLGDSALYLCASSSGTAAYEQYFGPGTRLTVT.

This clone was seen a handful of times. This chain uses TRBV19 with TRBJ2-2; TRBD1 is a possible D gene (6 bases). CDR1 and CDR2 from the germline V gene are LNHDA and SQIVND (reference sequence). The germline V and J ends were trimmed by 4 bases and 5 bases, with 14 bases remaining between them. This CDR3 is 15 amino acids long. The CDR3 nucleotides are TGTGCCAGTAGTAAACAGGGAGCGGATACCGGGGAGCTGTTTTTT. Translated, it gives CASSKQGADTGELFF.

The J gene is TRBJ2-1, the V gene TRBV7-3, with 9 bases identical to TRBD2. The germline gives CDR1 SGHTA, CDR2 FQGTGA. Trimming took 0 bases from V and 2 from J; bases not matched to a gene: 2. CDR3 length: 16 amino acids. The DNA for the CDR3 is TGTGCCAGCAGCTTAACGACTAGCGGACCCTACAATGAGCAGTTCTTC. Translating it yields CASSLTTSGPYNEQFF.

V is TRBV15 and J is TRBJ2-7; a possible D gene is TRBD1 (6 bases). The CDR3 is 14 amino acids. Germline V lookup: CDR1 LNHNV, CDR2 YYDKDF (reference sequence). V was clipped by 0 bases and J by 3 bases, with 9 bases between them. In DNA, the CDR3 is TGTGCCACCAGCAGAGACAGGGGCGACTACGAGCAGTACTTC. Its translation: CATSRDRGDYEQYF.

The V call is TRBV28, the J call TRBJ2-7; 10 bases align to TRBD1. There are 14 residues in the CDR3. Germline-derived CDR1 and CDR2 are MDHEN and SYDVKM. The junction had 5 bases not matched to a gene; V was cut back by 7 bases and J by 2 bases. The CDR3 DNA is TGTGCCAGCACCTCGGGACAGGGGACCTACGAGCAGTACTTC. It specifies CASTSGQGTYEQYF.

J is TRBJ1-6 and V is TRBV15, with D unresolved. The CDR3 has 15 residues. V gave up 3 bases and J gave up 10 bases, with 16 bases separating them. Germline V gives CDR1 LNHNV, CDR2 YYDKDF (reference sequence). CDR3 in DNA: TGTGCCACCAGCAGCCCGGGATTTGCGGGGTCACCCCTCCACTTT. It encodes CATSSPGFAGSPLHF.

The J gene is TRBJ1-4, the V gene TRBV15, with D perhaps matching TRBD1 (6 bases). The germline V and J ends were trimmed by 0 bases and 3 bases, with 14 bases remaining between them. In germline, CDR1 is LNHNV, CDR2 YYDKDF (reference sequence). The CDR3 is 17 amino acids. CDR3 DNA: TGTGCCACCAGCAGAGATCCTAGGACAGTACCTAATGAAAAACTGTTTTTT. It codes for CATSRDPRTVPNEKLFF.

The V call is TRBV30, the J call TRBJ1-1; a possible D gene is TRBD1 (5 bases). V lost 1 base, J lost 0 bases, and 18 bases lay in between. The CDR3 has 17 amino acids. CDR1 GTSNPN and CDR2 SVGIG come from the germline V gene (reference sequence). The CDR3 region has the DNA TGTGCCTGGAGTGGGGGGGATGCTATCAACATGAACACTGAAGCTTTCTTT. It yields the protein CAWSGGDAINMNTEAFF.